The rows below give T cell receptor beta chains drawn from one sample of a study of graft-versus-host responses after intestinal transplantation. Some clones are missing from TCRdb's copy, which holds only in-frame ones; the method was immunoSEQ multiplex PCR. The sample holds fewer than 20,000 clones, around 38% seen once. The source was alloreactive CD4+ T cells from a mixed lymphocyte reaction culture, collected before intestinal transplant. Receptors were obtained from a human patient who received an intestinal transplant. The CDR3 runs from the conserved cysteine through the conserved F or W. A D gene is named only where the DNA matches it firmly. Not every row has a clone size; where given, it reads once, few, many or a size class.

TGTGCCAGCAGCTCCGCTGGGGGCCCCACTGAAGCTTTCTTT,CASSSAGGPTEAFF,-,TRBJ1-1,TRBV5-4,-
TGTGCCAGCACCCTAAGAAAGGGGCAGAGCTCCTATAATTCACCCCTCCACTTT,CASTLRKGQSSYNSPLHF,-,TRBJ1-6,TRBV7-9,-
TGTGCCAGCAGTTACTCTGGAAACACCATATATTTT,CASSYSGNTIYF,-,TRBJ1-3,TRBV6-5,-
TGTGCCTGGAGTGTAGTGCCGTTCACTGAAGCTTTCTTT,CAWSVVPFTEAFF,few,TRBJ1-1,TRBV30,-
TGTGCCAGCTCACCACCGGGGGGTACTACAATGAGGCAGTTCTTC,CASSPPGGTTMRQFF,few,TRBJ2-1,TRBV18,-
TGTGCCAGCAGCCCTGGGGACAGGAAGAACACTGAAGCTTTCTTT,CASSPGDRKNTEAFF,-,TRBJ1-1,TRBV7-7,TRBD1
TGCAGCGTTGAATCGGCGGATCTGGGAGGCTACACCTTC,CSVESADLGGYTF,-,TRBJ1-2,TRBV29-1,-
TGTGCCAGCAGCTTAGAGCCCCCGTATTATGGCTACACCTTC,CASSLEPPYYGYTF,-,TRBJ1-2,TRBV7-2,-
TGCGCCACCATGGGGGGGAGCACAGATACGCAGTATTTT,CATMGGSTDTQYF,-,TRBJ2-3,TRBV10-1,TRBD2
TGTGCCAGCTCACTAGACCGGGGAAATTACGAGCAGTACTTC,CASSLDRGNYEQYF,medium-sized,TRBJ2-7,TRBV18,-
TGCGCCAGCAGCTTGGGCAGGTTGGGAAACACCATATATTTT,CASSLGRLGNTIYF,few,TRBJ1-3,TRBV5-1,-
TGCGCCAGCAGCCGAAGCGGGGGGGCATCAGATACGCAGTATTTT,CASSRSGGASDTQYF,-,TRBJ2-3,TRBV5-1,TRBD2
TGCGCCAGCAGCCTCCGAAGCCAGACGGTCATGAACACTGAAGCTTTCTTT,CASSLRSQTVMNTEAFF,once,TRBJ1-1,TRBV4-1,-
TGTGCCAGCAGCCGCCGAGGAGGAACAGGGGGTGAAAAACTGTTTTTT,CASSRRGGTGGEKLFF,few,TRBJ1-4,TRBV14,TRBD1
TGTGCCAGCAGACCCTATCTCCCCAACAGGGATGGCTACACCTTC,CASRPYLPNRDGYTF,-,TRBJ1-2,TRBV6-6,-
TGTGCCAGCTCCCCCAGTCTGAGGTTTTGGACAGGGACTCACGAGCAGTACTTC,CASSPSLRFWTGTHEQYF,-,TRBJ2-7,TRBV11-3,TRBD1
TGTGCCATCAGTGAGTGGGATGATCAGCCCCAGCATTTT,CAISEWDDQPQHF,-,TRBJ1-5,TRBV10-3,-
TGTGCCAGCTCTTCAGACAGGGGTCACATTCAGTACTTC,CASSSDRGHIQYF,few,TRBJ2-4,TRBV18,TRBD1
TGTGCCAGCACCCGAGCCCGGCCTCGTCGGCAGCGTTATGGCTACACCTTC,CASTRARPRRQRYGYTF,once,TRBJ1-2,TRBV7-9,-
TGTGCCAGCAGTTGGACAGGTGTCTCCTACGAGCAGTACTTC,CASSWTGVSYEQYF,-,TRBJ2-7,TRBV6-1,TRBD1
TGTGCCATCAGTGAGTGGGATAACACCGGGGAGCTGTTTTTT,CAISEWDNTGELFF,few,TRBJ2-2,TRBV10-3,-
TGTGCCAGTAGTATCCGGGGGTTGAATCAGCCCCAGCATTTT,CASSIRGLNQPQHF,medium-sized,TRBJ1-5,TRBV19,-
TGTGCCAGCAGCTTAGGGACTAGATCTTCCGAGCAGTACTTC,CASSLGTRSSEQYF,-,TRBJ2-7,TRBV11-2,TRBD2
TGTGCCATCAGTGTCGGGGGTTCAACCGGGGAGCTGTTTTTT,CAISVGGSTGELFF,once,TRBJ2-2,TRBV10-3,-
TGTGCCAGCAGCTTGGTTAGGCAGCAAGAGACCCAGTACTTC,CASSLVRQQETQYF,-,TRBJ2-5,TRBV5-4,-
TGCGCCAGCAGCCTCACCGGACAGGGAACTGAAAAACTGTTTTTT,CASSLTGQGTEKLFF,once,TRBJ1-4,TRBV4-1,TRBD1
TGCGCCAGCAACCCGATGGACCAGGGGCGCACCATATATTTT,CASNPMDQGRTIYF,few,TRBJ1-3,TRBV10-1,-
TGTGCCAGTAGTATTGACAGGGTAACTGAAGCTTTCTTT,CASSIDRVTEAFF,few,TRBJ1-1,TRBV19,TRBD1
TGTGCCAGCAGTGAATTGTACGGTGCGGGGGCCCTTGAAAAACTGTTTTTT,CASSELYGAGALEKLFF,-,TRBJ1-4,TRBV6-1,-
TGTGCCAGCAGACCACCCGGGACCCCTGGAAACACCATATATTTT,CASRPPGTPGNTIYF,few,TRBJ1-3,TRBV6-1,-
TGTGCCAGCGGAATCTTAGCGGGGGGGACCTACAATGAGCAGTTCTTC,CASGILAGGTYNEQFF,-,TRBJ2-1,TRBV27,TRBD2
TGTGCCAGCAGCCAATCATCGAGCTCCTACAATGAGCAGTTCTTC,CASSQSSSSYNEQFF,few,TRBJ2-1,TRBV6-5,-
TGTGCCAGCAGTGAAGGGCCTCGCAATGAAGCTTTCTTT,CASSEGPRNEAFF,-,TRBJ1-1,TRBV2,-
TGTGCCAGCAGTGTTGAACCGAACACTGAAGCTTTCTTT,CASSVEPNTEAFF,-,TRBJ1-1,TRBV6-1,-
TGTGCCAGCAGTGAAGGGGCAGGGCTGGGCACAGATACGCAGTATTTT,CASSEGAGLGTDTQYF,-,TRBJ2-3,TRBV6-1,-
TGTGCCAGCAGCTTAGAGGTGCGGGGGGGCAGTATTGATGAGCAGTTCTTC,CASSLEVRGGSIDEQFF,-,TRBJ2-1,TRBV7-8,TRBD2
TGTGCCAGCTCCCTTGGACAGGGGGCGGGTCAGCCCCAGCATTTT,CASSLGQGAGQPQHF,once,TRBJ1-5,TRBV18,TRBD1
TGTGCCAGCTCACCAGAGGGGATTGCTAACTATGGCTACACCTTC,CASSPEGIANYGYTF,-,TRBJ1-2,TRBV18,-
TGTGCCAGCAGCTTAGGGCGGGGGCCGCTCGAGACCCAGTACTTC,CASSLGRGPLETQYF,-,TRBJ2-5,TRBV7-9,-
TGTGCCAGCTCACCGTCGGGGATCTACGAGCAGTACTTC,CASSPSGIYEQYF,few,TRBJ2-7,TRBV18,-
TGTGCCAGCAGCTTGGCCCCGCGGGGCCTGATAAGCACAGATACGCAGTATTTT,CASSLAPRGLISTDTQYF,-,TRBJ2-3,TRBV5-4,-
TGTGCCAGCACCCGTGGTGGGGGGGAGACCGGGGAGCTGTTTTTT,CASTRGGGETGELFF,few,TRBJ2-2,TRBV4-2,TRBD2
TGCAGGGACTCCCCCTCATGGTCCTACGAGCAGTACTTC,CRDSPSWSYEQYF,-,TRBJ2-7,TRBV29-1,-
TGCGCCAGCAGTGACAGGGTGGATACGCAGTATTTT,CASSDRVDTQYF,-,TRBJ2-3,TRBV10-1,-
TGTGCCAGCAGTTACAGGAACCATAATTCACCCCTCCACTTT,CASSYRNHNSPLHF,few,TRBJ1-6,TRBV6-5,-
TGTGCCAGCAGTTTATATAGCGGGGGGGACTACGAGCAGTACTTC,CASSLYSGGDYEQYF,once,TRBJ2-7,TRBV6-5,TRBD2
TGTGCCAGCGGCCCCGGGACTACTTATCTCCCCTCCTACAATGAGCAGTTCTTC,CASGPGTTYLPSYNEQFF,-,TRBJ2-1,TRBV11-1,TRBD2
TGTGCCAGTAGTATTCAGGCAGGGACCTCAAACATTCAGTACTTC,CASSIQAGTSNIQYF,-,TRBJ2-4,TRBV19,-
TGTGCCAGCAGTTACGCAGGGGAAGGACAAGAGACCCAGTACTTC,CASSYAGEGQETQYF,-,TRBJ2-5,TRBV6-6,-
TGCAGCGTAAAGACGCCGGAGCAGTTCTTC,CSVKTPEQFF,-,TRBJ2-1,TRBV29-1,-
TGTGCCAGCTCACCACCACCCAGGGCAAAGGTGGGCTACACCTTC,CASSPPPRAKVGYTF,few,TRBJ1-2,TRBV18,-
TGCGCCAGCAGCTTCAGGACAGGGGCGGCTGGCTACACCTTC,CASSFRTGAAGYTF,few,TRBJ1-2,TRBV5-1,TRBD1
TGTGCCAGCAGTGAAGTATTTTACGAGCAGTACTTC,CASSEVFYEQYF,-,TRBJ2-7,TRBV6-1,-
TGTGCCACCAGCAGAGAGAAACTCCAGGGTCAAGCTAACTATGGCTACACCTTC,CATSREKLQGQANYGYTF,-,TRBJ1-2,TRBV15,-
TGTGCCAGCAGCTTTAACCAGGGCGGAAACACCATATATTTT,CASSFNQGGNTIYF,-,TRBJ1-3,TRBV11-3,-
TGTGCCTGGACGTCAGGGGGCCGAACCGGGGAGCTGTTTTTT,CAWTSGGRTGELFF,-,TRBJ2-2,TRBV30,TRBD1
TGTGCCAGCAGCTTAGGGGGGGCACGGCAGACAGATACGCAGTATTTT,CASSLGGARQTDTQYF,-,TRBJ2-3,TRBV11-3,-
TGTGCCAGCAGCCCCGGGGCAGGGGATGAAAAACTGTTTTTT,CASSPGAGDEKLFF,few,TRBJ1-4,TRBV7-9,-
TGTGCCAGCACCTCCGGCGGGGCTAGGACGGATACGCAGTATTTT,CASTSGGARTDTQYF,few,TRBJ2-3,TRBV11-3,-
TGTGCCAGCATCCGAGGTCAGCTTACCTATGGCTACACCTTC,CASIRGQLTYGYTF,-,TRBJ1-2,TRBV6-1,-